Each of the 28 T cell receptor beta chains below was sequenced from the same sample in a study of Ad26.COV2.S vaccination and SARS-CoV-2 variants. Stated treatment: roughly 20 received Ad26.COV2.S at low or high dose, single or two shots; a few received placebo; per-sample allocation not given. The samples were gathered on day 63 after the first injection of vaccine or placebo. Measured with immunoSEQ multiplex PCR; TCRdb has only the in-frame clones, and not every one. The profile shows 250,000 to 300,000 clones, roughly 86% of them singletons. The sequenced sample was peripheral blood, obtained in a trial of Ad26.COV2.S vaccine versus placebo. These receptors came from a person between 18 and 60 years old who received the Ad26.COV2.S COVID-19 vaccine or a placebo.

The chain is built from TRBV19 and TRBJ2-7; 11 positions match TRBD2. This CDR3 spans 14 amino acids. V shed 9 bases, J shed 4 bases, and the junction held 8 bases outside the gene matches. CDR1 is LNHDA and CDR2 is SQIVND in the germline V gene (reference sequence). The CDR3 spells CASASGGNHYEQYF. The CDR3 coding sequence is TGTGCCAGCGCTAGCGGGGGGAACCATTACGAGCAGTACTTC.

The chain links TRBV21-1 to TRBJ2-2; the D call of TRBD2 is as the table states it, not checked on the DNA. TRBV21-1 is termed a pseudogene. The CDR3 runs 17 residues. This CDR3 is CASSSPSGLVRPGELFF. The CDR3, as DNA: TGTGCCAGCAGCAGTCCGTCGGGACTAGTTCGGCCCGGGGAGCTGTTTTTT.

The chain is built from TRBV4-1 and TRBJ2-7, with 11 nucleotides matching TRBD1. This CDR3 spans 17 amino acids. V gave up 3 bases and J gave up 7 bases; unmatched junction bases: 14. In germline, CDR1 is MGHRA, CDR2 YSYEKL. The CDR3 here is CASSHQIGQGAPVEQYF. Written as DNA, the CDR3 is TGCGCCAGCAGCCACCAAATTGGACAGGGGGCTCCCGTAGAGCAGTACTTC.

This clone occurred once. The chain employs TRBV6-5 and TRBJ2-1; 10 positions match TRBD2. Trimming cost V 2 bases and J 8 bases; bases outside gene matches: 6. The germline gives CDR1 MNHEY, CDR2 SVGAGI. The CDR3 runs to 15 residues. The CDR3 bases are TGTGCCAGCAGTTACGTTAGCGGGGGGCGGTATGAGCAGTTCTTC. Translation gives CASSYVSGGRYEQFF.

CDR3 nucleotide sequence: TGTGCCAGCAGCTTAGGTTCAATCCCCTCCTACGAGCAGTACTTC. Translation: CASSLGSIPSYEQYF. The J gene is TRBJ2-7, the V gene TRBV7-2; D is unclear. Trimming pared 1 base from V and 0 bases from J, leaving 10 bases between. CDR3 length equals 15 residues. Germline CDR1 is SGHTA and CDR2 is FQGNSA.

The chain employs TRBV6-2 or TRBV6-3 and TRBJ1-1; D not resolved. From germline, CDR1 is MNHEY and CDR2 SVGEGT. CDR3 length: 14 residues. Between the trimmed V and J ends, which lost 2 bases and 1 base, there was a span of 8 bases. CDR3 sequence (DNA): TGTGCCAGCAGTTACCGGCATTCGAACACTGAAGCTTTCTTT. This sequence encodes CASSYRHSNTEAFF.

The rearrangement joins TRBV6-6 to TRBJ2-3; 9 positions match TRBD2. The CDR3 length is 13 residues. The V and J ends lost 6 bases and 4 bases, in that order; junction bases with no gene match: 2. Germline V gene data show CDR1 as MNHNY and CDR2 as SVGAGI (reference sequence). CDR3 DNA sequence: TGTGCCAGCAGGGTAGCGGGAGCAGATACGCAGTATTTT. The encoded protein is CASRVAGADTQYF.

CDR3 loop: CASSLAAAGGLSPLHF. The CDR3 region has the DNA TGTGCCAGCAGCTTAGCGGCGGCAGGGGGTTTGTCACCCCTCCACTTT. The V call is TRBV7-9, the J call TRBJ1-6, with TRBD1 matching 7 bases. J lost 10 bases, V lost 0 bases, and 9 bases had no gene match. This CDR3 comprises 16 residues. The germline V gene has CDR1 SEHNR and CDR2 FQNEAQ (reference sequence).

The chain carries TRBV28 and TRBJ1-5; weak D call: TRBD1 (6 bases). Germline V gene lookup returns CDR1 MDHEN and CDR2 SYDVKM. This CDR3 is 15 amino acids long. The V gene lost 8 bases and the J gene lost 2 bases, with 16 bases spanning the gap. CDR3 in DNA: TGTGCCAGCCACATAACAGGGAAAGGCAATCAGCCCCAGCATTTT. Amino acid sequence: CASHITGKGNQPQHF.

The V gene is TRBV6-2 or TRBV6-3, the J gene TRBJ1-4; weak D call: TRBD1 (5 bases). The V gene lost 0 bases and the J gene lost 11 bases, with 7 bases spanning the gap. The CDR3 sequence is 12 residues long. Germline assignment: CDR1 MNHEY and CDR2 SVGEGT. The CDR3 DNA is TGTGCCAGCAGTTACTCCCGGGACAAACTGTTTTTT. Residues: CASSYSRDKLFF.

The table lists this clone with a count of one. The CDR3 sequence: CASSRRTGHEQYF. In nucleotides, the CDR3 is TGTGCCAGCAGCCGCCGGACAGGGCACGAGCAGTACTTC. The V and J genes are TRBV7-8 and TRBJ2-7; 8 bases are a match to TRBD1. Per germline, CDR1 SGHVS and CDR2 FQNEAQ. V was pared by 5 bases and J by 5 bases, with 5 bases of the junction left unmatched. This CDR3 comprises 13 residues.

V usage is TRBV9 and J usage is TRBJ2-2; no clear D gene. CDR1 SGDLS and CDR2 YYNGEE come from the germline V gene. This CDR3 spans 12 amino acids. V was pared by 1 base and J by 6 bases, with 4 bases between. CDR3 nucleotides: TGTGCCAGCAGCGTATCCCCCGGGGAGCTGTTTTTT. It yields the protein CASSVSPGELFF.

V is TRBV4-3 and J is TRBJ2-7; 11 positions agree with TRBD1. In germline, CDR1 is LGHNA, CDR2 YSLEER. This CDR3 spans 17 amino acids. J gave up 2 bases and V 1 base, and 7 bases lay outside the gene matches. The CDR3 loop is CASSQAPKGQGAYEQYF. DNA for the CDR3: TGCGCCAGCAGCCAAGCACCGAAGGGACAGGGGGCCTACGAGCAGTACTTC.

The V gene is TRBV6-1, the J gene TRBJ2-3; maybe TRBD2 (5 bases). V was clipped by 2 bases and J by 2 bases, with 11 bases between them. The CDR3 spans 15 residues. Per the germline V gene, CDR1 is MNHNS and CDR2 is SASEGT. CDR3 DNA sequence: TGTGCCAGCAGTGAATCGGGATATACCACAGATACGCAGTATTTT. Protein: CASSESGYTTDTQYF.

CDR3 loop: CASSHQLGNEQFF. For the CDR3, the DNA is TGTGCCAGCAGCCACCAGCTTGGCAATGAGCAGTTCTTC. The chain combines TRBV16 with TRBJ2-1, with no clear D. This CDR3 region has 13 residues. The germline CDR1 and CDR2 sequences are KGHSY and FQNENV. The V end was cut by 3 bases, the J end by 6 bases, with 9 bases between.

The gene calls are TRBV7-2 and TRBJ1-1; D gene unclear. V lost 8 bases, J lost 1 base, and 14 bases lay in between. CDR3 length equals 14 residues. Germline V gene sequence: CDR1 SGHTA, CDR2 FQGNSA. CDR3 sequence (DNA): TGTGCCAGCCACCAACGGGCAGCGAACACTGAAGCTTTCTTT. Translated, it gives CASHQRAANTEAFF.

This clone has only one observation. This chain connects TRBV5-1 to TRBJ2-3; 7 nucleotides match TRBD1. This CDR3 is built from 14 residues. The J segment lost 1 base and the V segment lost 4 bases, leaving 3 bases of the junction unmatched. The germline V gene has CDR1 SGHRS and CDR2 YFSETQ. The CDR3 spells CASSPGQGTDTQYF. The CDR3 nucleotides read TGCGCCAGCAGCCCTGGACAGGGCACAGATACGCAGTATTTT.

The V call is TRBV7-9, the J call TRBJ2-3, with 9 bases fitting TRBD1. Germline V gene lookup returns CDR1 SEHNR and CDR2 FQNEAQ (reference sequence). With 0 bases clipped from V and 1 base from J, the junction kept 5 bases outside the gene matches. The CDR3 runs to 17 residues. CDR3 sequence reads: CASSLASRTGGTDTQYF. In DNA form, the CDR3 reads TGTGCCAGCAGCTTAGCTTCCCGGACAGGGGGCACAGATACGCAGTATTTT.

This clone was recorded once. Sequence at one end of the junction differs from germline and may be a read error. The rearrangement links TRBV6-1 to TRBJ2-5; TRBD2 agrees at 9 bases. The germline V gene encodes CDR1 MNHNS and CDR2 SASEGT. There are 15 residues in the CDR3. The CDR3 nucleotides are TGTGCCAGCAATGAAAATAGCGGGAGTCGAGAGACCCAGTACTTC. Encoded protein: CASNENSGSRETQYF.

The gene calls are TRBV7-3 and TRBJ1-1; D unclear. CDR3 size: 13 residues. Trimming cost V 3 bases and J 3 bases, with 8 bases left between them. Germline loops: CDR1 SGHTA, CDR2 FQGTGA. The CDR3 DNA reads as TGTGCCAGCAGCTTTAGATCCGACACTGAAGCTTTCTTT. This translates into CASSFRSDTEAFF.

J is TRBJ1-1 and V is TRBV19, with 7 nucleotides matching TRBD1. With 3 bases clipped from V and 11 bases from J, the junction kept 9 bases outside the gene matches. Germline CDR1 and CDR2: LNHDA and SQIVND (reference sequence). The CDR3 is made up of 13 amino acids. This CDR3 is CASSMWEGAGAFF. The CDR3 DNA follows: TGTGCCAGTAGTATGTGGGAGGGGGCTGGGGCTTTCTTT.

The chain couples TRBV5-1 to TRBJ1-2, with TRBD1 as a possible D gene (5 bases). V was trimmed by 1 base and J by 1 base, leaving 11 bases between them. Germline V gene lookup returns CDR1 SGHRS and CDR2 YFSETQ. CDR3 length: 15 residues. The CDR3 reads CASSLMVQGNYGYTF. CDR3 DNA: TGCGCCAGCAGCTTGATGGTTCAGGGTAACTATGGCTACACCTTC.

V is TRBV6-5 and J is TRBJ2-1; TRBD2 might be the D (5 bases). V lost 11 bases to trimming and J lost 4 bases, with 18 bases between them. CDR1 and CDR2 (germline): MNHEY, SVGAGI. The CDR3 runs 14 residues. The CDR3 DNA is TGTGCCGTCTCCCCTAGCCAATATTACAATGAGCAGTTCTTC. The encoded protein is CAVSPSQYYNEQFF.

This chain joins TRBV12-3 or TRBV12-4 and TRBJ1-2; no clear D gene. Trimming took off 8 bases at V and 0 bases at J, with 7 bases between the two ends. This CDR3 contains 12 residues. In DNA, the CDR3 is TGTGCCAGCCGTGACCCTAACTATGGCTACACCTTC. Amino acid sequence: CASRDPNYGYTF.

This sequence joins TRBV5-1 and TRBJ2-7, with 7 positions matching TRBD1. There are 13 residues in the CDR3. The V and J ends lost 4 bases and 3 bases, in that order; junction bases with no gene match: 4. Germline values: CDR1 SGHRS, CDR2 YFSETQ. The CDR3 is CASSQGQYYEQYF. In nucleotides, the CDR3 is TGCGCCAGCAGCCAGGGACAGTACTACGAGCAGTACTTC.

This rearrangement joins TRBV18 to TRBJ1-1; 10 bases line up with TRBD1. The V segment lost 3 bases and the J segment 3 bases; nucleotides outside the gene matches: 7. The CDR3 has 16 residues. The germline CDR1 and CDR2 sequences are KGHSH and LQKENI. CDR3 region: CASSPLGTGDDTEAFF. CDR3 DNA sequence: TGTGCCAGCTCACCTCTCGGGACAGGGGATGACACTGAAGCTTTCTTT.

This clone was counted a single time. The rearrangement uses TRBV7-8 and TRBJ1-2; a weak D match, TRBD1 (5 bases). CDR1 is SGHVS and CDR2 is FQNEAQ in the germline V gene. The CDR3 runs to 13 residues. The V end lost 2 bases, the J end lost 8 bases, and 12 bases lay between the germline ends. In DNA, the CDR3 is TGTGCCAGCAGCTTAAGGGACGCCGGAGGCTACACCTTC. As protein: CASSLRDAGGYTF.

This chain's CDR3 is CASSRDLSLKYSPLHF. For the CDR3, the DNA is TGCGCCAGCAGCCGGGACCTTTCTCTCAAGTATTCACCCCTCCACTTT. The gene calls are TRBV5-1 and TRBJ1-6; a possible D gene is TRBD1 (5 bases). CDR1 is SGHRS and CDR2 is YFSETQ in the germline V gene. This CDR3 has 16 residues. Trimming stripped 4 bases from V and 8 bases from J, with 19 bases between.